The rows below give T cell receptor beta chains drawn from one sample of a study of a mutant IDH1 vaccine in newly diagnosed glioma. Using immunoSEQ multiplex PCR, the repertoire was profiled, and TCRdb retains in-frame clones only, with some absent. The table lists some 48,000 clones, 76% of them singletons, with 12% in the top ten. These receptors are not linked to any known antigen. Material: PBMCs, obtained from a glioma patient whose treatment included an IDH1 peptide vaccine. All receptors come from a man in his forties or fifties with glioma. CDR3s include the opening cysteine and the closing phenylalanine or tryptophan.

CASSLVRGRNTGELFF	TRBJ2-2	TRBV5-4
CASSQSFGTGKPQHF	TRBJ1-5	TRBV4-1
CASSQTGLGRAFF	TRBJ1-1	TRBV14
CASSLGTKPNSPLHF	TRBJ1-6	TRBV5-6
CATSPSSGGSTDTQYF	TRBJ2-3	TRBV15
CASSPGRGEQYF	TRBJ2-7	TRBV5-6
CASSFDGQGAPGYTF	TRBJ1-2	TRBV7-9
CASSPGLAFQEKLFF	TRBJ1-4	TRBV7-8
CASSSSGIEGYTF	TRBJ1-2	TRBV5-6
CASSYRSRETEAFF	TRBJ1-1	TRBV6-5
CASSRTTSGRVNEQFF	TRBJ2-1	TRBV19
CASGRRLNFQPQHF	TRBJ1-5	TRBV5-1
CASSEWDRGTDTQYF	TRBJ2-3	TRBV10-1
CASSLEFHNEQFF	TRBJ2-1	TRBV7-9
CAWSPRQGVSDTQYF	TRBJ2-3	TRBV30
CASSLGRQELETQYF	TRBJ2-5	TRBV7-7
CASSLAANQPQHF	TRBJ1-5	TRBV7-2